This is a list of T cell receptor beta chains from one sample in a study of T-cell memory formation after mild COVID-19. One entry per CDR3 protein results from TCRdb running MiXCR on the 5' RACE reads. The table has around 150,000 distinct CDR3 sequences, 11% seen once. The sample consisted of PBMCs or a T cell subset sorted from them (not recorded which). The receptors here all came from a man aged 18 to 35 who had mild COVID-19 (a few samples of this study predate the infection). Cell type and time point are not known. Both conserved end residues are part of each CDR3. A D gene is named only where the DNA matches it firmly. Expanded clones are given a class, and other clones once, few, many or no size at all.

TGTGCCAGCAGCCTACAGACCGTGACCACCGATGGCTACACCTTC,CASSLQTVTTDGYTF,TRBV3-1,NA,NA,TRBJ1-2
TGCAGTGCCGCATCCGGTTCAGATACGCAGTATTTT,CSAASGSDTQYF,TRBV20-1,many,NA,TRBJ2-3
TGTGCCAGCAGTTTAATCAGGGATCAGCCCCAGCATTTT,CASSLIRDQPQHF,TRBV27,NA,NA,TRBJ1-5
TGCGCCAGCAGCCAGGGGGCAGCGGTTGGGTACCAAGAGACCCAGTACTTC,CASSQGAAVGYQETQYF,TRBV4-3,NA,NA,TRBJ2-5
TGTGCGGCGAGGCAGGACGGCAATCAGCCCCAGCATTTT,CAARQDGNQPQHF,TRBV2,NA,NA,TRBJ1-5
TGTGCCAGCAGCCCAGAAGAGGGCGAAGCTTTCTTT,CASSPEEGEAFF,TRBV9,NA,NA,TRBJ1-1
TGTGCCAGTGCCACGGCAGATACGCAGTATTTT,CASATADTQYF,TRBV7-3,few,NA,TRBJ2-3
TGTGCCAGCAGCCTACCCCCGGGGGAGCTGTTTTTT,CASSLPPGELFF,TRBV12-3/TRBV12-4,few,NA,TRBJ2-2
TGCAGTGCTAGAGCGGGACTCTACAATGAGCAGTTCTTC,CSARAGLYNEQFF,TRBV20-1,many,NA,TRBJ2-1
TGTGCCAGCAGTTATTTTTCCGAATATAATTCACCCCTCCACTTT,CASSYFSEYNSPLHF,TRBV6-6,NA,NA,TRBJ1-6
TGCAGTGCTAGTCTCGTCCGATCCTACACCTTC,CSASLVRSYTF,TRBV20-1,few,NA,TRBJ1-2
TGCAGTGCTACGTTCTCGCGGGGGGCAATCAGGGAGCTGTTTTTT,CSATFSRGAIRELFF,TRBV20-1,few,TRBD2,TRBJ2-2
TGCAGTGCTCGGACGGGGGCGGGGACCGGGGAGCTGTTTTTT,CSARTGAGTGELFF,TRBV20-1,NA,NA,TRBJ2-2